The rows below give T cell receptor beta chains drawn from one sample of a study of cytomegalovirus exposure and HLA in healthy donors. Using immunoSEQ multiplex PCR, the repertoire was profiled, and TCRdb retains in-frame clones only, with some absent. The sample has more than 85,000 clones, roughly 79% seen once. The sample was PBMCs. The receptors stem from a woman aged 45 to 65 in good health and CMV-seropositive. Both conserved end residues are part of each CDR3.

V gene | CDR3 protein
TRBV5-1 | CASSLQGPDTEAFF
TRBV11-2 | CASSLAPGQGIQFF
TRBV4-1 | CASSQGGQASSGANVLTF
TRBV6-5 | CASKHRDHNEQFF
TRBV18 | CASSRTSGGVSYEQYF
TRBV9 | CASSVVNRVGVLAKNSQYF
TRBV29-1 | CSVEGGGTQETQYF
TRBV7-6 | CASSLARVAGDSDTQYF
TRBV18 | CASSPTVTEAFF
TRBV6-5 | CASSDPRDEQYF
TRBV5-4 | CASSLLAGAKTQYF
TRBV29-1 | CSVLTEYEQYF
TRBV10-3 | CAISEFTAQGYTF
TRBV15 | CATSSKPSGGLYTQYF
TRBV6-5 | CASNSQGTNGYTF